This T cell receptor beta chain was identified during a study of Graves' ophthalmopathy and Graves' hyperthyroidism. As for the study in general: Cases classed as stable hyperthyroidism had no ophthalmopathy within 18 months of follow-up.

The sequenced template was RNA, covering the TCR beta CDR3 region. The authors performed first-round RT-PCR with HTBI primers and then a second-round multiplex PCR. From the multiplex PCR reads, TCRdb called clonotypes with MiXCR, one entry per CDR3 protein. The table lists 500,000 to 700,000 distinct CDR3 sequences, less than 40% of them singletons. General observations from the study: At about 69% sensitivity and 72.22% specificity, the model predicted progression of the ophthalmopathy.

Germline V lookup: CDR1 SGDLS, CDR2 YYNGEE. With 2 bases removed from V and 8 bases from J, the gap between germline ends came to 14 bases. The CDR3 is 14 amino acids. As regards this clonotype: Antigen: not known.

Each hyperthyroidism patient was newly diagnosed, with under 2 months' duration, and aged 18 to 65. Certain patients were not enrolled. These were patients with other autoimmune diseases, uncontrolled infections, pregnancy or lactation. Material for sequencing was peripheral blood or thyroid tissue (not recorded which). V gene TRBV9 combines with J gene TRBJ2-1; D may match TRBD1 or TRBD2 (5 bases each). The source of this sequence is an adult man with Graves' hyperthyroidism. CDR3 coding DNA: TGTGCCAGCAGCGTGAGGGGCCCTGGGGATGAGCAGTTCTTC. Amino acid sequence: CASSVRGPGDEQFF. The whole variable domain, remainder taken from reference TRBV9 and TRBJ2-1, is DSGVTQTPKHLITATGQRVTLRCSPRSGDLSVYWYQQSLDQGLQFLIQYYNGEERAKGNILERFSAQQFPDLHSELNLSSLELGDSALYFCASSVRGPGDEQFFGPGTRLTVL.